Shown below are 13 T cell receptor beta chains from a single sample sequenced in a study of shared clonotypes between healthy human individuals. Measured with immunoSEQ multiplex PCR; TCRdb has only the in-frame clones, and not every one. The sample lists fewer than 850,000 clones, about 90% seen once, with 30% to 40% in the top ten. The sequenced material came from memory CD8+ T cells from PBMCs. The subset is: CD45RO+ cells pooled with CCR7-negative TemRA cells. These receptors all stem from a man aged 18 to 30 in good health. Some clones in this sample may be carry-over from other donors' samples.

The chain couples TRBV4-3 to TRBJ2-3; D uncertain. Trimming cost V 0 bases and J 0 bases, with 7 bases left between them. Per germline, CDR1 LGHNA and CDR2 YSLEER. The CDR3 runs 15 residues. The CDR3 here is CASSQDASSTDTQYF. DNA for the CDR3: TGCGCCAGCAGCCAAGATGCTTCTAGCACAGATACGCAGTATTTT.

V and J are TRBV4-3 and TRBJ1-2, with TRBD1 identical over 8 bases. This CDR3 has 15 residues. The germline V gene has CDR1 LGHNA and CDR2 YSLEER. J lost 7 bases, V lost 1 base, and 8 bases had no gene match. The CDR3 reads CASSQGAAGGLGYTF. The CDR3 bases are TGCGCCAGCAGCCAAGGCGCGGCAGGGGGCCTTGGCTACACCTTC.

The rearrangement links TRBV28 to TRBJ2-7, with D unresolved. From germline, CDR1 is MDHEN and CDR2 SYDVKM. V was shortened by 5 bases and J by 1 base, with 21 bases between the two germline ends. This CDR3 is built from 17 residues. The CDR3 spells CASSQPSLGSGSYEQYF. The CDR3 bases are TGTGCCAGCAGTCAGCCCTCCCTCGGGTCTGGTTCCTACGAGCAGTACTTC.

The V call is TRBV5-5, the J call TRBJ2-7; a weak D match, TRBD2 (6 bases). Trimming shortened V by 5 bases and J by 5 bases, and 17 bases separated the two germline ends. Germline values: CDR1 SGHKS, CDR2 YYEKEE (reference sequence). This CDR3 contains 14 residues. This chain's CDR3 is CASRRDGGYHEQYF. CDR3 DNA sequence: TGTGCCAGCAGACGGGACGGGGGATACCACGAGCAGTACTTC.

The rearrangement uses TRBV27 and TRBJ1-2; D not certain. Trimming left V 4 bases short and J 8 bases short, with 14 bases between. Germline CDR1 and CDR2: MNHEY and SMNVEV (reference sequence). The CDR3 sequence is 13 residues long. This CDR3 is CASSSQTGRGYTF. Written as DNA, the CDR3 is TGTGCCAGCAGTTCCCAGACTGGTCGGGGCTACACCTTC.

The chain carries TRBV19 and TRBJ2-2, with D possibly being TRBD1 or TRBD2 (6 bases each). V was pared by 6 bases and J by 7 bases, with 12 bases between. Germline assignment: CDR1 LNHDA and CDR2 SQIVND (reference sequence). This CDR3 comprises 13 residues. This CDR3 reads CASSTGASGELFF. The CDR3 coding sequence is TGTGCCAGTAGCACGGGGGCGAGCGGGGAGCTGTTTTTT.

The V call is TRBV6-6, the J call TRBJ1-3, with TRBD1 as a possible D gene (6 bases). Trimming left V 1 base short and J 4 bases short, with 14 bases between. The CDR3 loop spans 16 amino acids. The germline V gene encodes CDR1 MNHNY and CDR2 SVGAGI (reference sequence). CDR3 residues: CASSYFGGTGGNTIYF. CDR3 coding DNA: TGTGCCAGCAGTTACTTTGGGGGCACGGGAGGAAACACCATATATTTT.

The CDR3 loop is CASSFLPGSGNEQFF. Written as DNA, the CDR3 is TGTGCCAGCAGTTTCCTTCCGGGATCAGGCAATGAGCAGTTCTTC. The chain combines TRBV28 with TRBJ2-1; perhaps TRBD2 as D (5 bases). V lost 3 bases and J 6 bases, leaving 15 bases between the germline ends. Per germline, CDR1 MDHEN and CDR2 SYDVKM. The CDR3 is made up of 15 amino acids.

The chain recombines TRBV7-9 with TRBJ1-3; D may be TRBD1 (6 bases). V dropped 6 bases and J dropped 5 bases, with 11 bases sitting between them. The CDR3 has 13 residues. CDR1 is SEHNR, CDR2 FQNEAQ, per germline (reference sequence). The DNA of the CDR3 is TGTGCCAGCAGAACCGGACAGAGAAACACCATATATTTT. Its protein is CASRTGQRNTIYF.

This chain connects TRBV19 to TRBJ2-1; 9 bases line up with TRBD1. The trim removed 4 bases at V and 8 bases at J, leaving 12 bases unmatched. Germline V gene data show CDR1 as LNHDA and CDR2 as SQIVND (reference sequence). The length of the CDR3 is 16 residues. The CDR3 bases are TGTGCCAGTAGTACCCCTCCGGGACAGGGAAGGGATGAGCAGTTCTTC. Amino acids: CASSTPPGQGRDEQFF.

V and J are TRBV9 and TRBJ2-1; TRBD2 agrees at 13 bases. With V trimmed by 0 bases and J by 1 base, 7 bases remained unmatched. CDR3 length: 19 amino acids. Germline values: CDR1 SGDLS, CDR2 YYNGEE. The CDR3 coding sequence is TGTGCCAGCAGCGTAGCCGTGGGACTAGCGGGACAATCCTACAATGAGCAGTTCTTC. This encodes CASSVAVGLAGQSYNEQFF. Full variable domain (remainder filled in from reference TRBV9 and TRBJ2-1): DSGVTQTPKHLITATGQRVTLRCSPRSGDLSVYWYQQSLDQGLQFLIQYYNGEERAKGNILERFSAQQFPDLHSELNLSSLELGDSALYFCASSVAVGLAGQSYNEQFFGPGTRLTVL.

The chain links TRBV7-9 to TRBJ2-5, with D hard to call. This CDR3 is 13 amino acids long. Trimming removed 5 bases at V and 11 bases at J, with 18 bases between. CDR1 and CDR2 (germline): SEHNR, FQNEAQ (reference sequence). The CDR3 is CASSPLSLESQYF. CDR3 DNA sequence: TGTGCCAGCAGCCCCCTCTCGTTGGAGTCGCAGTACTTC.

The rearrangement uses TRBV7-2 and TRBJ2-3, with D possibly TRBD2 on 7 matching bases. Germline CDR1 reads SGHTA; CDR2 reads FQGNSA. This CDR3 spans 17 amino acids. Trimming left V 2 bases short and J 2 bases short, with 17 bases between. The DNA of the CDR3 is TGTGCCAGCAGCTTATCTGTCTCAGCGGGACACACAGATACGCAGTATTTT. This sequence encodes CASSLSVSAGHTDTQYF.